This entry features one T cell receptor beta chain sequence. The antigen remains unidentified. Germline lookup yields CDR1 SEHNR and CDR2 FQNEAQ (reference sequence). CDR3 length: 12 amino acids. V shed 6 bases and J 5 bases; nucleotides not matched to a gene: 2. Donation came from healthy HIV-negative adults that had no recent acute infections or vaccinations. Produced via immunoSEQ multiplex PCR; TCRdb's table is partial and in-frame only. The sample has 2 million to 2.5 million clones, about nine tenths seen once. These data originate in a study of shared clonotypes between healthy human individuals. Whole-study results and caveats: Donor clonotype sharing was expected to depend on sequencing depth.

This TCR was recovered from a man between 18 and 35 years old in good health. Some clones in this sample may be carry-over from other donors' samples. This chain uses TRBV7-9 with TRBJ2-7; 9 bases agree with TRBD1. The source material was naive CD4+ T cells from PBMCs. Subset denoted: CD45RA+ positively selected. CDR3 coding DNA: TGTGCCAGCAGAGGACAGGGGCACGAGCAGTACTTC. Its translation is CASRGQGHEQYF. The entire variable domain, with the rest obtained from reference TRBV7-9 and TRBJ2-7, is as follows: DTGVSQNPRHKITKRGQNVTFRCDPISEHNRLYWYRQTLGQGPEFLTYFQNEAQLEKSRLLSDRFSAERPKGSFSTLEIQRTEQGDSAMYLCASRGQGHEQYFGPGTRLTVT.